This entry lists 2 T cell receptor beta chains sequenced from one sample in a study of T cells in Graves' hyperthyroidism and ophthalmopathy. The source material, RNA transcripts, was used to amplify TCR beta CDR3 regions. When the TCR CDR3 underwent first-round RT-PCR, the HTBI primer set was used. TCRdb re-analysed the multiplex PCR reads in MiXCR, keeping a single row per CDR3 protein. The sample shows around 700,000 distinct CDR3 sequences, under 45% of them seen only once. The source material was blood. These TCRs come from a woman aged 40 to 50 with Graves' hyperthyroidism.

A word on this clonotype: Given a much more abundant clone one base away, this may be a read error. J is TRBJ1-5 and V is TRBV20-1; a weak D match, TRBD1 (6 bases). The length of the CDR3 is 15 residues. CDR1 is DFQATT and CDR2 is SNEGSKA in the germline V gene (reference sequence). The DNA of the CDR3 is TGCAGTTTCTCTACCCCGGGACAAAGCAATCAGCCCCAGCGTTTT. It encodes CSFSTPGQSNQPQRF.

A few counts support this clonotype. An end of the junction does not agree with germline; a read error may underlie this. The rearrangement uses TRBV7-9 and TRBJ2-7, with 8 bases that match TRBD1. CDR1 is SEHNR and CDR2 is FQNEAQ in the germline V gene (reference sequence). The CDR3 covers 11 residues. CDR3 residues: CASSLGQGQWF. Written as DNA, the CDR3 is TGTGCCAGCAGTCTTGGACAGGGTCAGTGGTTC.